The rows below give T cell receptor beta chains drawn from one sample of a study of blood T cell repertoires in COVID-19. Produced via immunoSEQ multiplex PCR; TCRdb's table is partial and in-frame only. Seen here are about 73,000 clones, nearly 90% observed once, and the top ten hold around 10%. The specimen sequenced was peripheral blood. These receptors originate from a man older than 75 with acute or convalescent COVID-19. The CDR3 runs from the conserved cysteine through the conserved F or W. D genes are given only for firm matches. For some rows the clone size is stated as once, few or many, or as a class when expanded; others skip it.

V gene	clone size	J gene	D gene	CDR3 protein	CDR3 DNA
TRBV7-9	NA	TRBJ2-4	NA	CASSLLIARAGKNIQYF	TGTGCCAGCAGCTTACTCATTGCCAGGGCCGGCAAAAACATTCAGTACTTC
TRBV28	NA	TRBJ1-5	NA	CASSPLGTLSNQPQHF	TGTGCCAGCAGTCCCCTAGGGACACTTAGCAATCAGCCCCAGCATTTT
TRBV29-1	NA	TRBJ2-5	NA	CSVEGGEETQYF	TGCAGCGTTGAAGGTGGAGAAGAGACCCAGTACTTC
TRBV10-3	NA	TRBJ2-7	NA	CAISESHSQRQRYF	TGTGCCATCAGTGAGTCCCACAGTCAGCGGCAGCGGTACTTC
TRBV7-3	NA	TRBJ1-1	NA	CASSLNSETEAFF	TGTGCCAGCAGCTTAAATTCGGAGACTGAAGCTTTCTTT
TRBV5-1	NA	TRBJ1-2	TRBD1	CASTPAGTGSYGYTF	TGCGCCAGCACCCCAGCCGGGACAGGGTCCTATGGCTACACCTTC
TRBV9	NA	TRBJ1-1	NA	CASSGGTAVTEAFF	TGTGCCAGCAGCGGGGGTACAGCGGTCACTGAAGCTTTCTTT
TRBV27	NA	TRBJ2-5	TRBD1	CASSSGQAGQETQYF	TGTGCCAGCAGTTCTGGACAGGCCGGACAAGAGACCCAGTACTTC
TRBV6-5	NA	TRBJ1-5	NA	CASTFSAGPQHF	TGTGCCAGCACCTTCAGTGCGGGGCCCCAGCATTTT
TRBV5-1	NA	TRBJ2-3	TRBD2	CASAQTSGAVLDTQYF	TGCGCCAGCGCTCAGACTAGCGGGGCAGTATTGGATACGCAGTATTTT
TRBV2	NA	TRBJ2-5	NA	CASSEANRQETQYF	TGTGCCAGCAGTGAAGCTAACAGGCAAGAGACCCAGTACTTC
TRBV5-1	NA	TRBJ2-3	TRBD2	CASSSGLAGVVTQYF	TGCGCCAGCAGCTCGGGACTAGCGGGGGTGGTTACGCAGTATTTT
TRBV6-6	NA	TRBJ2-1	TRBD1	CASSGTGGHEQFF	TGTGCCAGCAGTGGGACAGGGGGCCATGAGCAGTTCTTC
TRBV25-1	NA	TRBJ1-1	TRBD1	CASRRGTENTEAFF	TGTGCCAGCAGGAGAGGGACAGAGAACACTGAAGCTTTCTTT
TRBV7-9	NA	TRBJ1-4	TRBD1	CASSLEGAVFF	TGTGCCAGCAGCTTAGAGGGGGCGGTGTTTTTT
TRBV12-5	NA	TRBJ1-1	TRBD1	CASGISGGFTEAFF	TGTGCTAGTGGGATCTCAGGGGGATTCACTGAAGCTTTCTTT
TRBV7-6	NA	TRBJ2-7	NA	CASSATDTYEQYF	TGTGCCAGCAGCGCGACAGATACCTACGAGCAGTACTTC
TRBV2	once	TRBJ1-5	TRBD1	CASILDRGYNQPQHF	TGTGCCAGCATTCTGGACAGGGGGTACAATCAGCCCCAGCATTTT
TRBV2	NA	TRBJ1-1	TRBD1	CASSEAGQEAFF	TGTGCCAGCAGTGAAGCGGGACAGGAAGCTTTCTTT
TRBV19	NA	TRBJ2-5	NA	CASSKAGHSETQYF	TGTGCCAGTAGTAAGGCAGGGCATAGCGAGACCCAGTACTTC
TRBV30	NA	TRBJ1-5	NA	CAWNAGDRNQPQHF	TGTGCCTGGAATGCAGGGGATCGCAATCAGCCCCAGCATTTT
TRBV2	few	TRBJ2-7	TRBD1	CASCRDRARYGFSYEQYF	TGTGCCAGCTGCCGGGACAGGGCGAGGTATGGGTTCTCCTACGAGCAGTACTTC
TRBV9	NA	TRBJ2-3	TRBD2	CASSLGLAVADTQYF	TGTGCCAGCAGCCTCGGACTAGCGGTAGCAGATACGCAGTATTTT
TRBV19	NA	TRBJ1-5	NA	CASSISRVKQPQHF	TGTGCCAGTAGTATATCCAGGGTTAAACAGCCCCAGCATTTT
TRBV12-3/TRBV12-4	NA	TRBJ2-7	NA	CASSLLSEQYF	TGTGCCAGCAGTCTTCTTAGCGAGCAGTACTTC
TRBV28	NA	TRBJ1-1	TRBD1	CASSSSGGAGTFF	TGTGCCAGCAGTTCCTCAGGGGGCGCGGGGACTTTCTTT
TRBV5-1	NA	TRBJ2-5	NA	CASSASGLPYQETQYF	TGCGCCAGCAGCGCTTCGGGACTTCCGTACCAAGAGACCCAGTACTTC
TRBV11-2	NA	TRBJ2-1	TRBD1	CASSLGQGTNEQFF	TGTGCCAGCAGCCTGGGACAGGGGACCAATGAGCAGTTCTTC
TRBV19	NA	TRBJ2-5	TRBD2	CASSKTSGGETQYF	TGTGCCAGTAGTAAGACTAGCGGGGGAGAGACCCAGTACTTC
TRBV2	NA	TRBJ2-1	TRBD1	CASRPMTGRSYNEQFF	TGTGCCAGCAGACCGATGACAGGGCGGTCCTACAATGAGCAGTTCTTC
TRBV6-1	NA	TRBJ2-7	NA	CASSEFRQARFYEQYF	TGTGCCAGCAGTGAATTTCGACAGGCCCGATTCTACGAGCAGTACTTC
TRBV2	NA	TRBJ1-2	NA	CASRYTGTAYGYTF	TGTGCCAGCAGATATACCGGGACTGCTTATGGCTACACCTTC
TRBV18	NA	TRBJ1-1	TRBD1	CASSWGQQNTEAFF	TGTGCCAGCTCATGGGGACAGCAGAACACTGAAGCTTTCTTT
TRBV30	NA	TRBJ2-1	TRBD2	CAWRGASGDEQFF	TGTGCCTGGAGGGGGGCTAGCGGGGATGAGCAGTTCTTC
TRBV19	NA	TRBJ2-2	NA	CASSIDPGSGELFF	TGTGCCAGTAGTATAGATCCAGGGTCGGGGGAGCTGTTTTTT
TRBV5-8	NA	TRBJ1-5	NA	CASSLALSGVNQPQHF	TGTGCCAGCAGCTTGGCTCTCTCAGGGGTCAATCAGCCCCAGCATTTT
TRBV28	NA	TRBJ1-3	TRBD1	CASSLPQGSKDTIYF	TGTGCCAGCAGTCTGCCACAGGGGTCGAAGGACACCATATATTTT
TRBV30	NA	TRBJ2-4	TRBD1	CAWSGTAQNIQYF	TGTGCCTGGAGCGGGACAGCCCAAAACATTCAGTACTTC
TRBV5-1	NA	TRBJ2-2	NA	CASSKDPGTGELFF	TGCGCCAGCAGCAAGGACCCGGGAACCGGGGAGCTGTTTTTT
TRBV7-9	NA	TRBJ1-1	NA	CASSHLGQANTEAFF	TGTGCCAGCAGCCACCTGGGGCAGGCCAACACTGAAGCTTTCTTT
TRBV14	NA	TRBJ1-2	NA	CASSPGGARHGYTF	TGTGCCAGCAGCCCCGGAGGGGCAAGGCATGGCTACACCTTC
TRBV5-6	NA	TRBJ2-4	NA	CASSLIGENIQYF	TGTGCCAGCAGCTTAATCGGGGAAAACATTCAGTACTTC
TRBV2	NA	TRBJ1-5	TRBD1	CASSGQGKGNQPQHF	TGTGCCAGCAGTGGACAGGGGAAAGGCAATCAGCCCCAGCATTTT
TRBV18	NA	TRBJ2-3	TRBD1	CASSPRSQGQGKDTQYF	TGTGCCAGCTCACCCAGGTCGCAGGGACAGGGAAAAGATACGCAGTATTTT
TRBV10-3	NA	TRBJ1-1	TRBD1	CAIRGTGGESDTEAFF	TGTGCCATCAGGGGGACAGGGGGCGAGTCGGACACTGAAGCTTTCTTT
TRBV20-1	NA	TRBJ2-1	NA	CSASLSSNEQFF	TGCAGTGCTAGTCTGTCCTCCAATGAGCAGTTCTTC
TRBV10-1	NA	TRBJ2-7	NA	CASSESRTVGGQYF	TGCGCCAGCAGTGAGTCGAGGACGGTGGGGGGGCAGTACTTC